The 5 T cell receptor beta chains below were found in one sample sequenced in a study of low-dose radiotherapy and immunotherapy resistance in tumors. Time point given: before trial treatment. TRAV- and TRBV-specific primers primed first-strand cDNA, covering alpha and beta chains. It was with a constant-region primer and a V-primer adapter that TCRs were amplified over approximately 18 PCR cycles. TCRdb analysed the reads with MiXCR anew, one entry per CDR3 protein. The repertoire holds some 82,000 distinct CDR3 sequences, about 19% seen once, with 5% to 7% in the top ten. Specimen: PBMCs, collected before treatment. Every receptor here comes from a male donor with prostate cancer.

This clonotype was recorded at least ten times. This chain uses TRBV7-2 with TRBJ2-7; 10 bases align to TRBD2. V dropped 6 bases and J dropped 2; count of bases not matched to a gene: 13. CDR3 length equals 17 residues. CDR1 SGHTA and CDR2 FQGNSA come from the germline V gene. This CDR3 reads CASRLRGLAGVAYEQYF. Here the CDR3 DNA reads TGTGCCAGCAGGCTCCGTGGGCTAGCGGGGGTGGCCTACGAGCAGTACTTC. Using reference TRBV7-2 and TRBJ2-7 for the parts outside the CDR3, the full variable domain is GAGVSQSPSNKVTEKGKDVELRCDPISGHTALYWYRQSLGQGLEFLIYFQGNSAPDKSGLPSDRFSAERTGGSVSTLTIQRTQQEDSAVYLCASRLRGLAGVAYEQYFGPGTRLTVT.

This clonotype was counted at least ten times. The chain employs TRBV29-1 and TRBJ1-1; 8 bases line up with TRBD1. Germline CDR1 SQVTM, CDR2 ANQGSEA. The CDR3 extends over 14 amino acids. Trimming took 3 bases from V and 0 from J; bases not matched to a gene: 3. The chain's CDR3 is CSVDRQGLNTEAFF. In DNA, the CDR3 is TGCAGCGTTGATCGACAGGGGTTGAACACTGAAGCTTTCTTT.

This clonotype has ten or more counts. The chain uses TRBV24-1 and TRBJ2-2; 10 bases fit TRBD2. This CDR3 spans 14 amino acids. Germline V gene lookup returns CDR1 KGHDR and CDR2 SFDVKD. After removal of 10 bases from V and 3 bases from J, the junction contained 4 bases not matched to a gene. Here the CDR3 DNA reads TGTGCCACAGCGGGGGGGCGGGACACCGGGGAGCTGTTTTTT. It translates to CATAGGRDTGELFF.

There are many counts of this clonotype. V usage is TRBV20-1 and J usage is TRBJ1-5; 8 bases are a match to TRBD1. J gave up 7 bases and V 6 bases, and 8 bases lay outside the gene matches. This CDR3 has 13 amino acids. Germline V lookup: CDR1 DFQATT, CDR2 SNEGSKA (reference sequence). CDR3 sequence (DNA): TGCAGTGCACCCTCGACAGGGGAACAGCCCCAGCATTTT. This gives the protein CSAPSTGEQPQHF.

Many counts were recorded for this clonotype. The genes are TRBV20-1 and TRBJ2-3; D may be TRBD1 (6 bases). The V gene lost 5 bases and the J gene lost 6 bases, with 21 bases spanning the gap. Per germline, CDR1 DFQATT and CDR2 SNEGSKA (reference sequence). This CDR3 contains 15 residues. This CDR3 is CSAPSLGARTDTQYF. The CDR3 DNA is TGCAGTGCTCCCAGTTTGGGGGCGCGTACCGATACGCAGTATTTT.